This passage covers 7 T cell receptor beta chains from one sample sequenced in a study of T cells after posttransplantation cyclophosphamide. The protocol was immunoSEQ multiplex PCR, while the TCRdb copy is restricted to in-frame clones and leaves out a portion. The data show 40,000 or so clones, with none appearing a single time. The sequenced sample was PBMCs. These receptor sequences come from a man aged 30 to 45 in good health and a related stem cell transplant donor.

In its sample, this clone was seen many times. The chain combines TRBV2 with TRBJ2-7; 9 bases line up with TRBD1. The V gene end was trimmed by 11 bases and the J gene end by 6 bases; junction bases not matched to a gene: 8. Germline-derived CDR1 and CDR2 are SNHLY and FYNNEI. CDR3 length: 12 residues. CDR3 nucleotides: TGTGCCGGGGGACAGGGCATAGGCGAGCAGTACTTC. Amino acid sequence: CAGGQGIGEQYF.

This clone appeared many times. The V call is TRBV27, the J call TRBJ1-5; D perhaps matches TRBD1 (5 bases). The CDR3 extends over 15 amino acids. From germline, CDR1 is MNHEY and CDR2 SMNVEV (reference sequence). Deletions cut 7 bases from V and 0 bases from J, with 13 bases between. Written as DNA, the CDR3 is TGTGCCAGCAATCCGACAGTGGATAGCAATCAGCCCCAGCATTTT. Its protein product is CASNPTVDSNQPQHF.

This clone was seen many times. V usage is TRBV11-2 and J usage is TRBJ1-2, with D unresolved. The CDR3 covers 14 residues. Trimming removed 0 bases at V and 3 bases at J, with 8 bases between. Germline V gene data show CDR1 as SGHAT and CDR2 as FQNNGV. The CDR3 here is CASSLEQAYYGYTF. CDR3 DNA sequence: TGTGCCAGCAGCTTAGAGCAGGCTTACTATGGCTACACCTTC.

The DNA for the CDR3 is TGTGCCAGCAGCATCACAGGCTTAACAGCCACCTACGAGCAGTACTTC. Amino acid sequence: CASSITGLTATYEQYF. The chain uses TRBV5-5 and TRBJ2-7; TRBD1 is a possible D gene (5 bases). Germline lookup yields CDR1 SGHKS and CDR2 YYEKEE (reference sequence). Between the trimmed V and J ends, which lost 4 bases and 2 bases, there was a span of 19 bases. This CDR3 is 16 amino acids long.

This clone was counted at least ten times. This sequence joins TRBV12-3 or TRBV12-4 and TRBJ2-7; no firm D call. This CDR3 spans 14 amino acids. V shed 1 base and J shed 2 bases, with 9 bases lying between them. CDR3 nucleotides: TGTGCCAGCAGTTTAGGAACTCCTGCCTACGAGCAGTACTTC. Translated, it gives CASSLGTPAYEQYF.

At least ten counts were recorded for this clone. This rearrangement joins TRBV19 to TRBJ1-5, with D possibly matching TRBD1 (5 bases). CDR3 size: 16 residues. Between the trimmed V and J ends, which lost 4 bases and 4 bases, there was a span of 17 bases. Germline V gene data show CDR1 as LNHDA and CDR2 as SQIVND (reference sequence). CDR3 in amino acids: CASSRPGLRKNQPQHF. CDR3 DNA: TGTGCCAGTAGTAGACCGGGACTCAGGAAAAATCAGCCCCAGCATTTT. The entire variable domain, with the rest obtained from reference TRBV19 and TRBJ1-5, is as follows: DGGITQSPKYLFRKEGQNVTLSCEQNLNHDAMYWYRQDPGQGLRLIYYSQIVNDFQKGDIAEGYSVSREKKESFPLTVTSAQKNPTAFYLCASSRPGLRKNQPQHFGDGTRLSIL.

This clone was found many times. The rearrangement uses TRBV19 and TRBJ1-4; D gene unclear. Germline values: CDR1 LNHDA, CDR2 SQIVND (reference sequence). This CDR3 has 13 residues. V gave up 3 bases and J gave up 8 bases, with 10 bases separating them. In DNA form, the CDR3 reads TGTGCCAGTAGTATTTCCCTCCCGGAAAAACTGTTTTTT. Its protein is CASSISLPEKLFF.